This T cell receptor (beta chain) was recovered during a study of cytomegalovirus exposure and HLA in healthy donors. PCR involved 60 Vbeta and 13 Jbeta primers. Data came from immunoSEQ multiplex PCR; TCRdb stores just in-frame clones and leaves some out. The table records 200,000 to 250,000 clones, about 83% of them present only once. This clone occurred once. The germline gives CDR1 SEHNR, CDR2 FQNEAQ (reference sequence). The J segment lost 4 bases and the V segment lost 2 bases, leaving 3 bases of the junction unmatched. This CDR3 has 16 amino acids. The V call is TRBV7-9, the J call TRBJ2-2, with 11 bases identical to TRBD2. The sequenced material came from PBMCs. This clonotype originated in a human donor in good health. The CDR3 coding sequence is TGTGCCAGCAGCTTAACGGGACTAGCGGTCACCGGGGAGCTGTTTTTT. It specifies CASSLTGLAVTGELFF. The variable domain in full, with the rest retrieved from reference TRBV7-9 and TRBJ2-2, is DTGVSQNPRHKITKRGQNVTFRCDPISEHNRLYWYRQTLGQGPEFLTYFQNEAQLEKSRLLSDRFSAERPKGSFSTLEIQRTEQGDSAMYLCASSLTGLAVTGELFFGEGSRLTVL.